This TCR beta chain is drawn from a study of T cell repertoires in cytomegalovirus infection. Study-wide points: HLA-C-restricted, CMV-specific TCR beta clonotypes were dominant ex vivo.

This CDR3 comprises 13 residues. Trimming shortened V by 3 bases and J by 1 base, and 6 bases separated the two germline ends. Per germline, CDR1 SQVTM and CDR2 ANQGSEA. TCRdb passed the reads through MiXCR, listing each CDR3 protein once. The data show around 280,000 distinct CDR3 sequences, with around 10% seen just once and 2.5% held by the top ten. This clonotype was detected many times. Its specificity is unknown. Material: PBMCs. The V call is TRBV29-1, the J call TRBJ2-2; unclear D gene. This sequence was found in a human donor in good health (CMV status not recorded). Some clones in this sample may be carry-over from other donors' samples. The DNA for the CDR3 is TGCAGCGTTGACCGCGAGAACACCGGGGAGCTGTTTTTT. This translates into CSVDRENTGELFF.